The 27 T cell receptor beta chains below all came from one sample that was sequenced in a study of cytomegalovirus exposure and HLA in healthy donors. TCRdb's table, derived via immunoSEQ multiplex PCR, lists solely in-frame clones and lacks some. Altogether fewer than 350,000 clones are present, roughly 90% being singletons, with the ten largest covering over 0.85%. Sample: PBMCs. The source is a woman aged 18-29 years in good health and CMV-seronegative.

The J gene is TRBJ2-3, the V gene TRBV9, with D unclear. CDR3 size: 15 residues. Germline V gene sequence: CDR1 SGDLS, CDR2 YYNGEE. Trimming removed 0 bases from V and 2 bases from J, with 10 bases in between. CDR3 nucleotides: TGTGCCAGCAGCGTAGGTAGTTCCCACACAGATACGCAGTATTTT. It specifies CASSVGSSHTDTQYF.

CDR3 nucleotide sequence: TGTGCCAGCAGTTCTCCAAGGACAGGCTTTGGGAGCAATCAGCCCCAGCATTTT. Translating it yields CASSSPRTGFGSNQPQHF. The chain is built from TRBV28 and TRBJ1-5, with TRBD1 identical over 7 bases. The junction had 13 bases not matched to a gene; V was cut back by 4 bases and J by 1 base. CDR1 MDHEN and CDR2 SYDVKM come from the germline V gene. The CDR3 covers 18 residues. Supplemented by reference TRBV28 and TRBJ1-5, the full variable domain reads DVKVTQSSRYLVKRTGEKVFLECVQDMDHENMFWYRQDPGLGLRLIYFSYDVKMKEKGDIPEGYSVSREKKERFSLILESASTNQTSMYLCASSSPRTGFGSNQPQHFGDGTRLSIL.

This chain uses TRBV10-2 with TRBJ1-2; 7 nucleotides agree with TRBD1. The CDR3 is 14 residues long. Looked up from germline, CDR1 is WSHSY and CDR2 is SAAADI. V lost 7 bases to trimming and J lost 2 bases; unmatched junction nucleotides: 7. CDR3 in amino acids: CASKIAGQNYGYTF. The DNA for the CDR3 is TGCGCCAGCAAAATCGCGGGACAGAACTATGGCTACACCTTC.

The sample holds one count of this clone. J is TRBJ2-7 and V is TRBV9, with D hard to call. Deletions cut 0 bases from V and 11 bases from J, with 15 bases between. The CDR3 is 13 amino acids. The V gene's germline CDR1 is SGDLS and CDR2 YYNGEE. The CDR3 loop is CASSVASGQFKYF. CDR3 sequence (DNA): TGTGCCAGCAGCGTAGCTTCAGGTCAATTTAAGTACTTC.

The chain combines TRBV2 with TRBJ2-7; no definite D call. The V and J ends lost 4 bases and 0 bases respectively, with 10 bases between them. The CDR3 runs to 14 residues. Germline V gene sequence: CDR1 SNHLY, CDR2 FYNNEI. CDR3 sequence (DNA): TGTGCCAGCAGTGGACTCGCCCCCTCCTACGAGCAGTACTTC. Its translation is CASSGLAPSYEQYF.

The V and J genes are TRBV27 and TRBJ2-6; TRBD1 matches 7 bases. The germline V gene has CDR1 MNHEY and CDR2 SMNVEV (reference sequence). The V and J ends lost 4 bases and 0 bases, in that order; junction bases with no gene match: 9. This CDR3 has 18 amino acids. This CDR3 is CASSSNDRELSGANVLTF. The CDR3 coding sequence is TGTGCCAGCAGTTCCAACGACAGGGAGCTCTCTGGGGCCAACGTCCTGACTTTC.

The rearrangement links TRBV7-2 to TRBJ1-1, with D unresolved. Trimming took 1 base from V and 1 from J, leaving 4 bases between them. CDR3 length: 13 residues. The germline gives CDR1 SGHTA, CDR2 FQGNSA. As DNA, the CDR3 is TGTGCCAGCAGCTTAGGAGCGAACACTGAAGCTTTCTTT. Translating gives CASSLGANTEAFF.

The chain recombines TRBV27 with TRBJ2-7; 7 bases are shared with TRBD2. The germline V gene has CDR1 MNHEY and CDR2 SMNVEV (reference sequence). The junction had 5 bases not matched to a gene; V was cut back by 4 bases and J by 2 bases. The CDR3 covers 14 residues. The CDR3 region is CASSSDGTTYEQYF. CDR3 bases: TGTGCCAGCAGTTCTGACGGGACTACCTACGAGCAGTACTTC.

A note on this clone: The germline gene is not matched at one end of the junction; a read error may be the cause. The rearrangement uses TRBV7-7 and TRBJ2-1; tentatively, D is TRBD2 (6 bases). Germline-derived CDR1 and CDR2 are SSHAT and FNYEAQ (reference sequence). CDR3 length equals 15 residues. Written as DNA, the CDR3 is TGTGCTAGCAGCCCCGTCGGTGGAGGGGCCAATGAGCAGTTCTTC. It is translated as CASSPVGGGANEQFF.

The chain recombines TRBV21-1 with TRBJ2-5; the table gives TRBD2 as D, unverified against the DNA. TRBV21-1 is tagged as a pseudogene. The CDR3 loop spans 18 amino acids. This CDR3 is CASSNFGLAGGFQETQYF. The CDR3 region has the DNA TGTGCCAGCAGCAACTTCGGACTAGCGGGAGGGTTCCAAGAGACCCAGTACTTC.

The chain uses TRBV9 and TRBJ2-2, with 12 bases that match TRBD2. This CDR3 has 17 residues. Trimming took 0 bases from V and 6 from J; bases not matched to a gene: 6. CDR1 and CDR2 from the germline V gene are SGDLS and YYNGEE. CDR3 in amino acids: CASSVARLAGAPGELFF. CDR3 DNA sequence: TGTGCCAGCAGCGTAGCCCGACTAGCGGGAGCCCCCGGGGAGCTGTTTTTT. The complete variable domain, with remaining parts taken from reference TRBV9 and TRBJ2-2, reads DSGVTQTPKHLITATGQRVTLRCSPRSGDLSVYWYQQSLDQGLQFLIQYYNGEERAKGNILERFSAQQFPDLHSELNLSSLELGDSALYFCASSVARLAGAPGELFFGEGSRLTVL.

The chain carries TRBV5-1 and TRBJ2-4; perhaps TRBD1 as D (6 bases). Trimming removed 0 bases at V and 0 bases at J, with 10 bases between. Looked up from germline, CDR1 is SGHRS and CDR2 is YFSETQ. There are 16 residues in the CDR3. DNA for the CDR3: TGCGCCAGCAGCTTGGGGGACAACATAGCCAAAAACATTCAGTACTTC. Translated, it gives CASSLGDNIAKNIQYF.

The V gene is TRBV25-1, the J gene TRBJ2-7; D remains unclear. Trimming shortened V by 1 base and J by 9 bases, and 16 bases separated the two germline ends. This CDR3 has 14 residues. Germline CDR1 and CDR2: MGHDK and SYGVNS. The DNA of the CDR3 is TGTGCCAGCAGTGAATTAGTAGGCGGCTCTGTGCAGTACTTC. Amino acids: CASSELVGGSVQYF.

This clone was detected only a few times. V gene TRBV2 combines with J gene TRBJ2-7; D possibly corresponds to TRBD1 (5 bases). There are 11 residues in the CDR3. CDR1 is SNHLY, CDR2 FYNNEI, per germline. The V gene lost 7 bases and the J gene lost 8 bases, with 12 bases spanning the gap. Here the CDR3 reads CASKGALKQYF. The CDR3 region has the DNA TGTGCCAGCAAAGGGGCATTGAAGCAGTACTTC.

The chain combines TRBV19 with TRBJ1-2; weak D call: TRBD1 (6 bases). V was cut by 5 bases and J by 4 bases, with 23 bases left in between. CDR3 length: 17 amino acids. Germline V gene lookup returns CDR1 LNHDA and CDR2 SQIVND (reference sequence). For the CDR3, the DNA is TGTGCCAGTAGTGCCTTTTCGGACAGCTCCACGAGCTATGGCTACACCTTC. This codes for CASSAFSDSSTSYGYTF.

V gene TRBV28 combines with J gene TRBJ2-7; 9 nucleotides match TRBD1. The CDR3 covers 13 residues. V dropped 8 bases and J dropped 0; count of bases not matched to a gene: 2. CDR1 MDHEN and CDR2 SYDVKM come from the germline V gene. CDR3 in amino acids: CASAGQGSYEQYF. The CDR3 DNA sequence: TGTGCCAGCGCGGGACAGGGCTCCTACGAGCAGTACTTC.

This chain connects TRBV18 to TRBJ1-4, with D possibly TRBD1 on 6 matching bases. The germline gives CDR1 KGHSH, CDR2 LQKENI. The V and J ends lost 1 base and 0 bases respectively, with 9 bases between them. The CDR3 loop spans 16 amino acids. The DNA of the CDR3 is TGTGCCAGCTCACCACGGCCAGGGGCAACTAATGAAAAACTGTTTTTT. This codes for CASSPRPGATNEKLFF.

This clone was seen more than once but under ten times. This chain uses TRBV20-1 with TRBJ1-1; D not resolved. V was cut by 1 base and J by 3 bases, with 3 bases left in between. CDR1 and CDR2 (germline): DFQATT, SNEGSKA (reference sequence). The CDR3 has 11 amino acids. CDR3 nucleotides: TGCAGTGCTAGAGGAGACACTGAAGCTTTCTTT. Its translation is CSARGDTEAFF.

Concerning this clone: At one boundary the junction diverges from the germline segment, which might be a read error. The chain has TRBV20-1 and TRBJ2-7; 8 bases fit TRBD1. The CDR3 extends over 11 amino acids. Germline V gene data show CDR1 as DFQATT and CDR2 as SNEGSKA (reference sequence). The DNA for the CDR3 is TGCAGTGCTAGAGCCTCGGGACAGGTTCACTTC. This codes for CSARASGQVHF.

The chain joins TRBV7-6 to TRBJ2-1, with D possibly being TRBD2 (5 bases). This CDR3 contains 15 residues. CDR1 SGHVS and CDR2 FNYEAQ come from the germline V gene. V dropped 7 bases and J dropped 5 bases, with 18 bases sitting between them. CDR3 nucleotides: TGTGCCAGCACCGCCGGGGTAGCACCCAACAATGAGCAGTTCTTC. The encoded protein is CASTAGVAPNNEQFF.

The V call is TRBV18, the J call TRBJ1-1; no definite D call. This CDR3 contains 15 residues. CDR1 is KGHSH and CDR2 is LQKENI in the germline V gene. The ends were cut back, 8 bases at V and 1 base at J, with 17 bases in the middle. The CDR3 sequence: CASREGPPGNTEAFF. The CDR3 DNA reads as TGTGCCAGCAGGGAGGGCCCACCCGGGAACACTGAAGCTTTCTTT.

The V call is TRBV5-1, the J call TRBJ2-7; 9 bases line up with TRBD2. Germline CDR1 is SGHRS and CDR2 is YFSETQ. This CDR3 has 18 amino acids. V gave up 0 bases and J gave up 1 base; unmatched junction bases: 11. CDR3 protein: CASSLVLAGKQNSYEQYF. Here the CDR3 DNA reads TGCGCCAGCAGCTTGGTTCTAGCGGGAAAACAGAATTCCTACGAGCAGTACTTC.

The V and J genes are TRBV5-1 and TRBJ2-7, with D possibly matching TRBD2 (5 bases). CDR1 and CDR2 (germline): SGHRS, YFSETQ. V lost 1 base to trimming and J lost 0 bases, with 14 bases between them. The CDR3 consists of 16 residues. The CDR3 DNA follows: TGCGCCAGCAGCTTGAAAATCCCGGGGAACTCCTACGAGCAGTACTTC. As protein: CASSLKIPGNSYEQYF.

In its sample, this clone was seen once. V and J are TRBV20-1 and TRBJ1-1; D is ambiguous. The CDR3 extends over 11 amino acids. Germline V CDR1 and CDR2: DFQATT, SNEGSKA (reference sequence). The V and J ends lost 6 bases and 7 bases respectively, with 12 bases between them. The CDR3 region has the DNA TGCAGTGCGCGATCTATTAATGAAGCTTTCTTT. This codes for CSARSINEAFF.

The V call is TRBV2, the J call TRBJ2-7; the match to TRBD1 covers 11 bases. The CDR3 runs 14 residues. Germline CDR1 is SNHLY and CDR2 is FYNNEI. Trimming took 6 bases from V and 3 from J; bases not matched to a gene: 4. The CDR3 region is CASRDRGPNYEQYF. In DNA form, the CDR3 reads TGTGCCAGCAGGGACAGGGGGCCAAACTACGAGCAGTACTTC.

The V and J genes are TRBV5-1 and TRBJ2-1, with 11 bases that match TRBD1. CDR1 and CDR2 from the germline V gene are SGHRS and YFSETQ. With V trimmed by 4 bases and J by 7 bases, 4 bases remained unmatched. The CDR3 length is 14 residues. The CDR3 here is CASSRGQGGNEQFF. The DNA for the CDR3 is TGCGCCAGCAGCCGGGGACAGGGGGGAAATGAGCAGTTCTTC.

The rearrangement joins TRBV2 to TRBJ1-2; TRBD1 matches at 7 bases. The CDR3 is 14 amino acids. Losses at the gene ends were 6 bases for V and 8 bases for J; bases not matched to a gene: 12. Germline V gene data show CDR1 as SNHLY and CDR2 as FYNNEI. CDR3 DNA: TGTGCCAGCAGGGTCGGGACAGCGGGGGGGGGCTACACCTTC. Protein product: CASRVGTAGGGYTF. The complete variable domain, with remaining parts taken from reference TRBV2 and TRBJ1-2, reads EPEVTQTPSHQVTQMGQEVILRCVPISNHLYFYWYRQILGQKVEFLVSFYNNEISEKSEIFDDQFSVERPDGSNFTLKIRSTKLEDSAMYFCASRVGTAGGGYTFGSGTRLTVV.